This passage covers 22 T cell receptor beta chains from one sample sequenced in a study of T cells after yellow fever vaccination. In TCRdb, the 5' RACE reads were re-called with MiXCR into one record per CDR3 protein. The sample contains approximately 150,000 distinct CDR3 sequences, approximately 6% of which appear only once. Here the sequenced sample was CD4+ T cells sorted from PBMCs, taken on the day of the first yellow fever vaccination. Receptor source: a man between 18 and 35 years old who received the YFV17D yellow fever vaccine.

The sample holds many counts of this clonotype. CDR3 nucleotides: TGTGCCTGGAGTGTGAGTCGAATAGCCAAAAACATTCAGTACTTC. Translation gives CAWSVSRIAKNIQYF. The chain uses TRBV30 and TRBJ2-4, with D hard to call. The CDR3 runs to 15 residues. V was clipped by 0 bases and J by 0 bases, with 9 bases between them. Germline values: CDR1 GTSNPN, CDR2 SVGIG (reference sequence).

This clonotype was picked up many times. The chain joins TRBV29-1 to TRBJ2-2; 9 nucleotides match TRBD2. This CDR3 is built from 17 residues. Trimming took 5 bases from V and 2 from J; bases not matched to a gene: 12. The germline V gene has CDR1 SQVTM and CDR2 ANQGSEA. The CDR3 coding sequence is TGCAGCGTTCCTAGCGGGGCGCCTCATTTCAACACCGGGGAGCTGTTTTTT. Protein: CSVPSGAPHFNTGELFF.

The chain combines TRBV3-1 with TRBJ2-3; TRBD1 matches at 8 bases. The V gene end was trimmed by 1 base and the J gene end by 5 bases; junction bases not matched to a gene: 11. The CDR3 covers 17 residues. The germline gives CDR1 LGHDT, CDR2 YNNKEL (reference sequence). This CDR3 is CASSQGGRGPEGDTQYF. CDR3 coding DNA: TGTGCCAGCAGCCAAGGAGGCAGGGGGCCCGAAGGAGATACGCAGTATTTT.

In this sample, this clonotype turned up a few times. CDR3 amino acids: CASSLAGLGSYTF. As DNA, the CDR3 is TGTGCCAGCAGCTTAGCAGGGCTTGGAAGCTACACCTTC. V usage is TRBV7-2 and J usage is TRBJ1-2; no clear D. The germline V gene has CDR1 SGHTA and CDR2 FQGNSA. This CDR3 has 13 residues. Trimming shortened V by 0 bases and J by 9 bases, and 11 bases separated the two germline ends.

This clonotype has a count of ten or more. This chain joins TRBV7-3 and TRBJ1-6; D uncertain. Trimming stripped 5 bases from V and 10 bases from J, with 12 bases between. The germline V gene has CDR1 SGHTA and CDR2 FQGTGA. The CDR3 totals 13 residues. Here the CDR3 DNA reads TGTGCCAGCAGCGTAATCCAAGGATCACCCCTCCACTTT. The encoded protein is CASSVIQGSPLHF.

This clonotype was seen only a few times. The V call is TRBV6-6, the J call TRBJ2-7; TRBD2 is a possible D gene (7 bases). The CDR3 extends over 13 amino acids. V was clipped by 6 bases and J by 4 bases, with 13 bases between them. Germline V gene sequence: CDR1 MNHNY, CDR2 SVGAGI (reference sequence). The DNA of the CDR3 is TGTGCCAGCAGACACAGGGAGGGATACGAGCAGTACGTC. This encodes CASRHREGYEQYV.

This clonotype has a count of ten or more. The V and J genes are TRBV5-1 and TRBJ2-7, with D perhaps given as TRBD1 or TRBD2 (7 bases each). This CDR3 region has 14 residues. The germline V gene encodes CDR1 SGHRS and CDR2 YFSETQ. V gave up 4 bases and J gave up 3 bases, with 14 bases separating them. The DNA for the CDR3 is TGCGCCAGCAGCGTTCAGGGGGGGCACTACGAGCAGTACGTC. It translates to CASSVQGGHYEQYV.

This clonotype was seen repeatedly, ten times or more. The chain is built from TRBV28 and TRBJ1-5; TRBD1 is a possible D gene (6 bases). The CDR3 covers 15 residues. Germline CDR1 is MDHEN and CDR2 is SYDVKM. The V end lost 6 bases, the J end lost 7 bases, and 19 bases lay between the germline ends. The CDR3 spells CASSPPQGRYQPQHF. In nucleotides, the CDR3 is TGTGCCAGCAGCCCCCCACAGGGCCGATACCAGCCCCAGCATTTT.

This clonotype was counted ten times or more. The gene calls are TRBV6-5 and TRBJ2-1; 8 bases are shared with TRBD1. CDR1 is MNHEY and CDR2 is SVGAGI in the germline V gene. V trimming: 5 bases; J trimming: 0 bases; junction bases outside the gene matches: 6. This CDR3 is built from 16 residues. CDR3 coding DNA: TGTGCCAGCAGTCCCCGACAGGGGTCCTCCTACAATGAGCAGTTCTTC. Translated, it gives CASSPRQGSSYNEQFF.

The chain recombines TRBV6-2 or TRBV6-3 with TRBJ2-7, with 10 bases identical to TRBD1. The germline CDR1 and CDR2 sequences are MNHEY and SVGEGT. Unmatched junction bases numbered 8, after V lost 6 bases and J lost 6 bases. This CDR3 is built from 14 residues. The CDR3 protein is CASSTRQGAIEQYV. The CDR3 bases are TGTGCCAGCAGCACACGACAGGGGGCCATCGAGCAGTACGTC.

This clonotype showed up just a few times. This chain joins TRBV12-3 or TRBV12-4 and TRBJ1-6; D ambiguous. The CDR3 covers 15 residues. V gave up 3 bases and J gave up 5 bases, with 11 bases separating them. The CDR3 loop reads CASSFEGSNNSPLHF. For the CDR3, the DNA is TGTGCCAGCAGTTTTGAGGGAAGCAATAATTCACCCCTCCACTTT.

This clonotype was seen many times. This chain joins TRBV5-1 and TRBJ2-1, with TRBD1 identical over 11 bases. Germline-derived CDR1 and CDR2 are SGHRS and YFSETQ. The trim removed 4 bases at V and 8 bases at J, leaving 5 bases unmatched. This CDR3 spans 14 amino acids. In DNA, the CDR3 is TGCGCCAGCAGCCCCGGGACAGGGGGAGATGAGCAGTTCTTC. Protein product: CASSPGTGGDEQFF.

This clonotype was found a few times. The CDR3 region is CASSFGAVADTQYF. In DNA, the CDR3 is TGTGCCAGCAGTTTTGGCGCTGTCGCAGATACGCAGTATTTT. This chain uses TRBV27 with TRBJ2-3; D unclear. CDR3 length: 14 amino acids. Germline V CDR1 and CDR2: MNHEY, SMNVEV (reference sequence). V lost 3 bases, J lost 4 bases, and 11 bases lay in between.

This clonotype turned up a few times. The rearrangement joins TRBV3-1 to TRBJ2-5; TRBD1 matches at 8 bases. J was trimmed by 5 bases and V by 4 bases; bases with no gene match: 9. Germline assignment: CDR1 LGHDT and CDR2 YNNKEL (reference sequence). CDR3 length equals 15 residues. The DNA of the CDR3 is TGTGCCAGCAGCCTTCAAGGACAGGGTATTGAGACCCAGTACTTC. Amino acids: CASSLQGQGIETQYF.

This clonotype was seen more than once but under ten times. The V and J genes are TRBV20-1 and TRBJ2-3; the match to TRBD2 covers 7 bases. This CDR3 comprises 14 residues. Losses at the gene ends were 5 bases for V and 5 bases for J; bases not matched to a gene: 10. Germline CDR1 is DFQATT and CDR2 is SNEGSKA (reference sequence). CDR3 sequence (DNA): TGCAGTGCTCCCTTAGCGGGTCCCCAAGATACGCAGTATTTT. Residues: CSAPLAGPQDTQYF.

This clonotype occurred many times. The chain joins TRBV7-3 to TRBJ2-2; 8 bases are shared with TRBD2. The CDR3 spans 15 residues. V shed 2 bases and J 7 bases; nucleotides not matched to a gene: 6. In germline, CDR1 is SGHTA, CDR2 FQGTGA. In nucleotides, the CDR3 is TGTGCCAGCAGCTTACTCGGGGGGGCTATCGGGGAGCTGTTTTTT. Protein: CASSLLGGAIGELFF.

In this sample, this clonotype turned up a few times. V usage is TRBV7-2 and J usage is TRBJ2-3, with unresolved D. Trimming removed 6 bases from V and 9 bases from J, with 10 bases in between. This CDR3 has 11 residues. The germline V gene encodes CDR1 SGHTA and CDR2 FQGNSA. The CDR3 DNA reads TGTGCCAGCAGGAACATGCGGACGCAGTATTTT. Amino acids: CASRNMRTQYF. The full variable domain, with the rest looked up from reference TRBV7-2 and TRBJ2-3, is GAGVSQSPSNKVTEKGKDVELRCDPISGHTALYWYRQSLGQGLEFLIYFQGNSAPDKSGLPSDRFSAERTGGSVSTLTIQRTQQEDSAVYLCASRNMRTQYFGPGTRLTVL.

This clonotype was found a few times. This sequence joins TRBV5-1 and TRBJ2-3; 10 bases agree with TRBD1. Trimming took 3 bases from V and 4 from J; bases not matched to a gene: 5. CDR1 is SGHRS, CDR2 YFSETQ, per germline. The CDR3 has 15 amino acids. CDR3 region: CASSSTGGNADTQYF. The CDR3 DNA is TGCGCCAGCAGCTCGACAGGGGGCAACGCAGATACGCAGTATTTT. Supplemented by reference TRBV5-1 and TRBJ2-3, the full variable domain reads KAGVTQTPRYLIKTRGQQVTLSCSPISGHRSVSWYQQTPGQGLQFLFEYFSETQRNKGNFPGRFSGRQFSNSRSEMNVSTLELGDSALYLCASSSTGGNADTQYFGPGTRLTVL.

This clonotype was recorded a few times. The V and J genes are TRBV29-1 and TRBJ2-3; 8 bases map to TRBD2. CDR3 size: 12 residues. CDR1 is SQVTM, CDR2 ANQGSEA, per germline. J gave up 5 bases and V 4 bases, and 2 bases lay outside the gene matches. As DNA, the CDR3 is TGCAGCGTTGGCGGGGGGCTAGATACGCAGTATTTT. Translating gives CSVGGGLDTQYF.

Many counts were recorded for this clonotype. The chain employs TRBV20-1 and TRBJ2-5; a weak D match, TRBD2 (5 bases). V was trimmed by 6 bases and J by 6 bases, leaving 14 bases between them. Germline lookup yields CDR1 DFQATT and CDR2 SNEGSKA (reference sequence). The CDR3 is 12 residues long. CDR3 DNA: TGCAGTGCCAGACGGGGTTCTCAGACCCAGTACTTC. It encodes CSARRGSQTQYF.

This clonotype showed up many times. The chain recombines TRBV7-6 with TRBJ2-5; D perhaps matches TRBD2 (6 bases). Per the germline V gene, CDR1 is SGHVS and CDR2 is FNYEAQ. The CDR3 consists of 16 residues. Between the trimmed V and J ends, which lost 1 base and 5 bases, there was a span of 17 bases. The CDR3 DNA follows: TGTGCCAGCAGCTTAGGGAGTGGAGGGCATGTGGAGACCCAGTACTTC. It yields the protein CASSLGSGGHVETQYF.

This clonotype came up a few times. The rearrangement links TRBV19 to TRBJ2-3, with D perhaps matching TRBD2 (6 bases). The CDR3 extends over 15 amino acids. Germline V lookup: CDR1 LNHDA, CDR2 SQIVND (reference sequence). Between the trimmed V and J ends, which lost 6 bases and 1 base, there was a span of 14 bases. The CDR3 nucleotides are TGTGCCAGTAGCAAGACGCGGGGCGGCACAGATACGCAGTATTTT. Encoded protein: CASSKTRGGTDTQYF.